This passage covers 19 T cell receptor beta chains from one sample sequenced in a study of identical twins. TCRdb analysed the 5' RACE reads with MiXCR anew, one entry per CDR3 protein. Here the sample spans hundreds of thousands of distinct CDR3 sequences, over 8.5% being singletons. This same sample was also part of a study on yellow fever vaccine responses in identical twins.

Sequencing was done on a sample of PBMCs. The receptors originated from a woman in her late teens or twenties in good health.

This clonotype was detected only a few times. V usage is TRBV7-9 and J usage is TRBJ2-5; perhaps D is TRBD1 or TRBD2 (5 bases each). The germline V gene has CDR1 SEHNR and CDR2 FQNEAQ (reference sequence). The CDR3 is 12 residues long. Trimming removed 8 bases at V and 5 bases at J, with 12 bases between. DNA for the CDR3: TGTGCCAGCGGGGGTTCTTTGGAGACCCAGTACTTC. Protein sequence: CASGGSLETQYF.

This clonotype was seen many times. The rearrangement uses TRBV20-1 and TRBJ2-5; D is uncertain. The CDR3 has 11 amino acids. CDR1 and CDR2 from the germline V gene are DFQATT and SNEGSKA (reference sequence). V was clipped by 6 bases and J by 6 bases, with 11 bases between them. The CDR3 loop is CSAVESKTQYF. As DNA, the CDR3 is TGCAGTGCCGTAGAGTCGAAGACCCAGTACTTC.

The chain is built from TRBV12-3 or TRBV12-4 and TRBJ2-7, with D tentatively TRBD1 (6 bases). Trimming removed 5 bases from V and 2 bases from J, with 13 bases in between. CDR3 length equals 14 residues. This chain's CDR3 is CASSIDRFPYEQYF. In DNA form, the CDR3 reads TGTGCCAGCAGTATTGACAGGTTTCCCTACGAGCAGTACTTC.

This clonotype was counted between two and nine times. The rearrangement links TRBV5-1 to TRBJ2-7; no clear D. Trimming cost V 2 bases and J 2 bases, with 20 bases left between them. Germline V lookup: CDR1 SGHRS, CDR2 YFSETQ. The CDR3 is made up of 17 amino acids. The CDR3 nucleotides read TGCGCCAGCAGCTTAGGTGGTAACTCTCCATATCCCTACGAGCAGTACTTC. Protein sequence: CASSLGGNSPYPYEQYF.

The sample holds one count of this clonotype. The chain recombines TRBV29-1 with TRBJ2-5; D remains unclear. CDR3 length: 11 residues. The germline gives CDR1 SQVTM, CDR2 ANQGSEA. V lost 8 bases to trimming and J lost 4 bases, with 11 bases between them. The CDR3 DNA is TGCAGCCGAAGTGTGGGAGAGACCCAGTACTTC. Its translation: CSRSVGETQYF.

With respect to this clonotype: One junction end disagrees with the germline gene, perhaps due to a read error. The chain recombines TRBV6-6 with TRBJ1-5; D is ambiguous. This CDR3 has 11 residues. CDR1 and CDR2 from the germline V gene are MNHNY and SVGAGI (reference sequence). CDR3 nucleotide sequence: TGTGCCAGCAGTTACTCGAGGTCTCCGGTTTTT. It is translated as CASSYSRSPVF.

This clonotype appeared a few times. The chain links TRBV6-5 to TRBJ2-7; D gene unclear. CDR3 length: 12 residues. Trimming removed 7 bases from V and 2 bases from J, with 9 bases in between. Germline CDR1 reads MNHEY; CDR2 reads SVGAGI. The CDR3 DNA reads TGTGCCAGCATTCCAGAAACCTACGAGCAGTACTTC. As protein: CASIPETYEQYF.

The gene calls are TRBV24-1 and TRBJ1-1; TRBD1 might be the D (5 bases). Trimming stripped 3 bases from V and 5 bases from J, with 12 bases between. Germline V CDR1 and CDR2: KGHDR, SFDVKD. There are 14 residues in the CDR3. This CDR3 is CATSDRGRGTEAFF. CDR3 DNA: TGTGCCACCAGTGATAGGGGTCGTGGAACTGAAGCTTTCTTT.

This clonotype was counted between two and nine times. The CDR3 DNA reads TGTGCCAGCAGCCAAACTAGCGGGAGGGAAACTGAGCAGTTCTTC. Its translation: CASSQTSGRETEQFF. The rearrangement joins TRBV3-1 to TRBJ2-1; 13 bases line up with TRBD2. CDR1 is LGHDT, CDR2 YNNKEL, per germline (reference sequence). The CDR3 has 15 amino acids. Unmatched junction bases numbered 4, after V lost 2 bases and J lost 9 bases.

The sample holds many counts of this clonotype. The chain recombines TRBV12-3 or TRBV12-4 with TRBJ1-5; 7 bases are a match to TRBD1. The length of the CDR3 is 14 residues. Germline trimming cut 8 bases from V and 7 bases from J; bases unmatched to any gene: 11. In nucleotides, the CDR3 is TGTGCCAGCCGGGGTTCAGGGGGTGAGCAGCCCCAGCATTTT. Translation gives CASRGSGGEQPQHF.

The CDR3 here is CAFRAGDTQYF. CDR3 sequence (DNA): TGTGCCTTCCGCGCGGGGGATACGCAGTATTTT. V gene TRBV10-3 combines with J gene TRBJ2-3, with a possible D match to TRBD2 (6 bases). The CDR3 sequence is 11 residues long. V dropped 11 bases and J dropped 6 bases, with 12 bases sitting between them. Germline CDR1 ENHRY, CDR2 SYGVKD.

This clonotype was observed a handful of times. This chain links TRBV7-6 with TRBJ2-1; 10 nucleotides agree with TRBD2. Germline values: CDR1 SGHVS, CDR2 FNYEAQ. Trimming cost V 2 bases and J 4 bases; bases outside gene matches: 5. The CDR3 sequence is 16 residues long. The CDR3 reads CASSLKSTSGYNEQFF. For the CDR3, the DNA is TGTGCCAGCAGCTTAAAATCGACTAGCGGGTACAATGAGCAGTTCTTC.

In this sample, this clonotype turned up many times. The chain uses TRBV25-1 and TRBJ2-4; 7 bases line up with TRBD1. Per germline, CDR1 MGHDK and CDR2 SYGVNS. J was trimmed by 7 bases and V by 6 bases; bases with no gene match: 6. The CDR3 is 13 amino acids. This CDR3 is CASRDTGVNIQYF. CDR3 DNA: TGTGCCAGCAGGGACACAGGGGTCAACATTCAGTACTTC.

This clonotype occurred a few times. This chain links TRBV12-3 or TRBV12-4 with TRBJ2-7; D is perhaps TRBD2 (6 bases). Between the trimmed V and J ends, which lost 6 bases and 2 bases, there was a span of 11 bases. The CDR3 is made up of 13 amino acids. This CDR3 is CASRPSGPYEQYF. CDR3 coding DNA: TGTGCCAGCAGACCCAGCGGGCCCTACGAGCAGTACTTC.

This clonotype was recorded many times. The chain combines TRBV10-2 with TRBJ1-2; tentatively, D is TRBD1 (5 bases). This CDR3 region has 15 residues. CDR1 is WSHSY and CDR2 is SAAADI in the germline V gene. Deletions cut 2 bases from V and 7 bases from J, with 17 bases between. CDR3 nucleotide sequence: TGCGCCAGCAGTGAGGATCTCGGGGGATGGGGTGGCTACACCTTC. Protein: CASSEDLGGWGGYTF.

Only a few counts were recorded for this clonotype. Written as DNA, the CDR3 is TGTGCCAGCAGCCAAGATTCCGGGGTGAGGCAGACCCAGTACTTC. This translates into CASSQDSGVRQTQYF. This chain links TRBV3-1 with TRBJ2-5; TRBD2 might be the D (5 bases). Trimming left V 0 bases short and J 6 bases short, with 14 bases between. CDR3 length: 15 residues. CDR1 LGHDT and CDR2 YNNKEL come from the germline V gene (reference sequence).

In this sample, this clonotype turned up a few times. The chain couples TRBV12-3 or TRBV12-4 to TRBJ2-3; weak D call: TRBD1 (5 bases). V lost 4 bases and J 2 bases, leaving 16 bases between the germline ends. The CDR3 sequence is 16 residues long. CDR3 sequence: CASSSGARPFTDTQYF. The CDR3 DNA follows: TGTGCCAGCAGTTCTGGGGCCCGACCGTTCACAGATACGCAGTATTTT.

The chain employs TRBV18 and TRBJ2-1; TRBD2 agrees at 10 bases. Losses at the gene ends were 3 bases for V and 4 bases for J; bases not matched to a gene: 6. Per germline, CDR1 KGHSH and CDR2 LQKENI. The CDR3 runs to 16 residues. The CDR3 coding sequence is TGTGCCAGCTCACCTCCAACTAGCGGGGTATACAATGAGCAGTTCTTC. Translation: CASSPPTSGVYNEQFF.

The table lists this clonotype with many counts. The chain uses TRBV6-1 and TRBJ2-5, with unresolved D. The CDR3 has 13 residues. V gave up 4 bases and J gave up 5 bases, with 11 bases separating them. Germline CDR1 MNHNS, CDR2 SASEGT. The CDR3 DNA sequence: TGTGCCAGCAGTGGGGGTCCTCTGGAGACCCAGTACTTC. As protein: CASSGGPLETQYF.